Sequencing of this TCR beta chain was carried out in a study of technical replicates of blood from a few donors. Germline V lookup: CDR1 SGDLS, CDR2 YYNGEE. V was clipped by 3 bases and J by 4 bases; unmatched bases: 14. The CDR3 covers 18 residues. Sequencing used immunoSEQ multiplex PCR; TCRdb keeps in-frame clones, though not all of them. Of fewer than 75,000 clones listed, roughly 93% are singletons. This chain joins TRBV9 and TRBJ2-7; 12 bases are a match to TRBD2. Input material: T cells isolated from PBMCs. The clonotype originates from a human donor in good health. For the CDR3, the DNA is TGTGCCAGCAGCGCGCGGGACCTTCTAGCGGGAGGGTTATACGAGCAGTACTTC. Protein: CASSARDLLAGGLYEQYF.